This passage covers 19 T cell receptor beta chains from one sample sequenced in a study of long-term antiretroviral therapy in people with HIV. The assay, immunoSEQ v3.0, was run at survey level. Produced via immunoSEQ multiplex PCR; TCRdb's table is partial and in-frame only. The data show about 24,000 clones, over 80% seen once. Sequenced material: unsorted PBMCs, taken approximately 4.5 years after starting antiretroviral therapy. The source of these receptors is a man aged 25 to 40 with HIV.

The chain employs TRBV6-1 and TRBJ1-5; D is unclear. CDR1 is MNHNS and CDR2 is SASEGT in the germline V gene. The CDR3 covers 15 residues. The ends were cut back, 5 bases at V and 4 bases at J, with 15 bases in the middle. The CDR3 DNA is TGTGCCAGCAGTCTTACCCCGGAGGTGAATCAGCCCCAGCATTTT. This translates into CASSLTPEVNQPQHF.

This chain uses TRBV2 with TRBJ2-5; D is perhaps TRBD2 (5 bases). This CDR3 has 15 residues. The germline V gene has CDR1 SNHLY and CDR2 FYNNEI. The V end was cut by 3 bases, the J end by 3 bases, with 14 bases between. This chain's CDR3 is CASSENSASKETQYF. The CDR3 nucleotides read TGTGCCAGCAGTGAGAATAGCGCATCAAAAGAGACCCAGTACTTC.

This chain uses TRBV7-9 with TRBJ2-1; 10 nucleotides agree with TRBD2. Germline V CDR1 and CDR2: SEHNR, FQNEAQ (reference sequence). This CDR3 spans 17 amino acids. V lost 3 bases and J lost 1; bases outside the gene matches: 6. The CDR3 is CASSFSGRAFSYNEQFF. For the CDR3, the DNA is TGTGCCAGCAGCTTCAGCGGGAGGGCCTTTTCCTACAATGAGCAGTTCTTC.

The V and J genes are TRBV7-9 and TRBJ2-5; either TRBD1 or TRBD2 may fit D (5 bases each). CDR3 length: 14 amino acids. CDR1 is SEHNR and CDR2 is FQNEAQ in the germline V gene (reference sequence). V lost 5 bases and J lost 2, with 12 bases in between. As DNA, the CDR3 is TGTGCCAGCAGCACGGGACGTGATCAAGAGACCCAGTACTTC. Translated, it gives CASSTGRDQETQYF.

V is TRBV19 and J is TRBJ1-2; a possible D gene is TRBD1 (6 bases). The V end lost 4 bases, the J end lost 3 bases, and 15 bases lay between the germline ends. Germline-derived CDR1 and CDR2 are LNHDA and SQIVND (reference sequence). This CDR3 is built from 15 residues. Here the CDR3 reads CASSTGHQGYYGYTF. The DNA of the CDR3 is TGTGCCAGTAGTACCGGACACCAGGGGTACTATGGCTACACCTTC.

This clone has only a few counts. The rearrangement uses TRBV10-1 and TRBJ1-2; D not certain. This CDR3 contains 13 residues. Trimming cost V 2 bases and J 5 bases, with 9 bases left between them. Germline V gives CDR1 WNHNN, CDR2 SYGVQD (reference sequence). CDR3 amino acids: CASSEGLPYGYTF. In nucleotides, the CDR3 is TGCGCCAGCAGTGAGGGCCTCCCTTATGGCTACACCTTC.

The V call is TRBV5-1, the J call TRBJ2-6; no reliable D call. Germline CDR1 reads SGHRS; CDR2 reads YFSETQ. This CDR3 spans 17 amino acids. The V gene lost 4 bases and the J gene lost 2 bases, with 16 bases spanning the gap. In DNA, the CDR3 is TGCGCCAGCAGCATGGACGTCGGTAGTACTGGGGCCAACGTCCTGACTTTC. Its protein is CASSMDVGSTGANVLTF.

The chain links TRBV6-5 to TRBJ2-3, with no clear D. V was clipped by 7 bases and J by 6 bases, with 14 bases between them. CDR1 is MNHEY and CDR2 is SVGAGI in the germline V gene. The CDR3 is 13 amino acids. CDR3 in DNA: TGTGCCAGCACCCCCCCCGGGTCCGATACGCAGTATTTT. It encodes CASTPPGSDTQYF.

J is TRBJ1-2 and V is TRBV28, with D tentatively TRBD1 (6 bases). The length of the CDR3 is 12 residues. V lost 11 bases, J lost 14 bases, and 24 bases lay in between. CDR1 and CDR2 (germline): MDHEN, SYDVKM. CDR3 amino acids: CAVGQPSYVATF. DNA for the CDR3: TGTGCCGTAGGACAGCCCTCCTATGTTGCTACCTTC.

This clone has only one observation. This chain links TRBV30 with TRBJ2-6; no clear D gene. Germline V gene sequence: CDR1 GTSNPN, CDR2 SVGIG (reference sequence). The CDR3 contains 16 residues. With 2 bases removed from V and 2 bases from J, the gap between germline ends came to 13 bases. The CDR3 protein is CAWSSVLGTGANVLTF. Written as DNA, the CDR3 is TGTGCCTGGAGTTCTGTTTTGGGTACTGGGGCCAACGTCCTGACTTTC. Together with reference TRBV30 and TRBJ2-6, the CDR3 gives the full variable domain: SQTIHQWPATLVQPVGSPLSLECTVEGTSNPNLYWYRQAAGRGLQLLFYSVGIGQISSEVPQNLSASRPQDRQFILSSKKLLLSDSGFYLCAWSSVLGTGANVLTFGAGSRLTVL.

CDR3 DNA: TGTGCCTGGAGTGTACAGGGTGAAAAACTGTTTTTT. Residues: CAWSVQGEKLFF. The chain has TRBV30 and TRBJ1-4; a weak D match, TRBD1 (6 bases). The CDR3 runs to 12 residues. Germline V gives CDR1 GTSNPN, CDR2 SVGIG (reference sequence). The germline V and J ends were trimmed by 0 bases and 7 bases, with 6 bases remaining between them.

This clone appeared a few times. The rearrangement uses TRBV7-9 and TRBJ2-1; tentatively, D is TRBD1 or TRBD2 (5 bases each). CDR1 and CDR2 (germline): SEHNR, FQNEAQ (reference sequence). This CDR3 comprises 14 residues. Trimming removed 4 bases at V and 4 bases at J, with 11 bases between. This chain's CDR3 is CASSWDAGYNEQFF. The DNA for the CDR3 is TGTGCCAGCAGCTGGGACGCAGGGTACAATGAGCAGTTCTTC. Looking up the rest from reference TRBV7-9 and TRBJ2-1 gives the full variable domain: DTGVSQNPRHKITKRGQNVTFRCDPISEHNRLYWYRQTLGQGPEFLTYFQNEAQLEKSRLLSDRFSAERPKGSFSTLEIQRTEQGDSAMYLCASSWDAGYNEQFFGPGTRLTVL.

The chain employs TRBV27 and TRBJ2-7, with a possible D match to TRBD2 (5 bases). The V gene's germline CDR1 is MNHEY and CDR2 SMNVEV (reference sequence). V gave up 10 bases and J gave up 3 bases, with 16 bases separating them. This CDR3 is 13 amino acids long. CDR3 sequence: CATSTAAGYEQYF. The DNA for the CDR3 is TGTGCCACCTCGACGGCGGCGGGCTACGAGCAGTACTTC.

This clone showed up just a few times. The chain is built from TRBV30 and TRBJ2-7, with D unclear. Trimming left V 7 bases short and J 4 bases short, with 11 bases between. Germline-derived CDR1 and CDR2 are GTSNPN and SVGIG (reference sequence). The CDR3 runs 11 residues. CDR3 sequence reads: CASSRNYEQYF. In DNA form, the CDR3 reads TGTGCCTCCTCAAGGAATTACGAGCAGTACTTC.

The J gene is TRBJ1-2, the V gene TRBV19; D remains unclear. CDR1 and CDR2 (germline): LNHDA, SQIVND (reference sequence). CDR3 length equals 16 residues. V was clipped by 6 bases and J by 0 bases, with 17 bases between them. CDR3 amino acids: CASRRAQAVANYGYTF. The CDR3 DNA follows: TGTGCCAGTAGACGAGCCCAGGCCGTGGCTAACTATGGCTACACCTTC.

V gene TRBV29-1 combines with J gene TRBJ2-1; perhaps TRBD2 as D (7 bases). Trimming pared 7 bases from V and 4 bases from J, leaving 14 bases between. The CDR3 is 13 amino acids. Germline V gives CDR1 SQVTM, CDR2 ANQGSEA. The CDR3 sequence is CSAGGALYNEQFF. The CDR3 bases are TGCAGCGCTGGGGGGGCGTTATACAATGAGCAGTTCTTC.

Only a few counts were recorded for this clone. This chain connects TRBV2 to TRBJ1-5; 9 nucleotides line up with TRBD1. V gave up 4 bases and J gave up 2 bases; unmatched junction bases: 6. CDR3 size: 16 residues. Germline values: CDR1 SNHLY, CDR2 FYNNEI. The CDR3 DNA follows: TGTGCCAGCAGTGGGACAGGGGAGTGGGGCAATCAGCCCCAGCATTTT. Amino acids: CASSGTGEWGNQPQHF.

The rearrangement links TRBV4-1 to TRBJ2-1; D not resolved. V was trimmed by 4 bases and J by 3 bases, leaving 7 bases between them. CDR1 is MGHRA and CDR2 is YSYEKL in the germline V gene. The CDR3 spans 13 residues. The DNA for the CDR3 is TGCGCCAGCAGCCCGAGTAGCTACAATGAGCAGTTCTTC. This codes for CASSPSSYNEQFF.

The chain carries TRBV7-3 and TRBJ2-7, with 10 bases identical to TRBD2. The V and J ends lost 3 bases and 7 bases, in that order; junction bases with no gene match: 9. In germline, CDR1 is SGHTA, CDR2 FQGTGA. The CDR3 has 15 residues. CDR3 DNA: TGTGCCAGCAGCTTGGGGGCTAGCGGGAGAAATGAGCAGTACTTC. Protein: CASSLGASGRNEQYF.